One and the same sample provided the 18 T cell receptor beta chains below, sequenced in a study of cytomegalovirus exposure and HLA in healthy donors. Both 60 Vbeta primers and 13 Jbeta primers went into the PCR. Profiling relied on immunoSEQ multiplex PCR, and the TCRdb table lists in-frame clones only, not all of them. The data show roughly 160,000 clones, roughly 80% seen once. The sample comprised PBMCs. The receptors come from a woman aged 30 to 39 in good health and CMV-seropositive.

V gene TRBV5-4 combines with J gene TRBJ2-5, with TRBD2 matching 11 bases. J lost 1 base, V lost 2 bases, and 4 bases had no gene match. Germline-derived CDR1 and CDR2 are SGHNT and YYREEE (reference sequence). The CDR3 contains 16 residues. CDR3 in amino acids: CASSLPLAGVQETQYF. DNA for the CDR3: TGTGCCAGCAGCTTACCACTAGCGGGGGTCCAAGAGACCCAGTACTTC.

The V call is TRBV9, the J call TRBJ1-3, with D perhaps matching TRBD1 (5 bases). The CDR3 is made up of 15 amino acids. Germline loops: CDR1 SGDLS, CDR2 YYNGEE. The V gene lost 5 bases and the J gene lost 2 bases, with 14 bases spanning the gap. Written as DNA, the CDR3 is TGTGCCAGCAGTATTGCAGGGTCTACTGGAAACACCATATATTTT. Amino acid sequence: CASSIAGSTGNTIYF.

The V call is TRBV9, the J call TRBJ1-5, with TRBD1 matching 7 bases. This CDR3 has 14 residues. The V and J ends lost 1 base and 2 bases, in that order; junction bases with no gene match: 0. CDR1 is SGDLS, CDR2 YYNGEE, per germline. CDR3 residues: CASSVTGGNQPQHF. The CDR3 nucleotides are TGTGCCAGCAGCGTAACAGGGGGCAATCAGCCCCAGCATTTT.

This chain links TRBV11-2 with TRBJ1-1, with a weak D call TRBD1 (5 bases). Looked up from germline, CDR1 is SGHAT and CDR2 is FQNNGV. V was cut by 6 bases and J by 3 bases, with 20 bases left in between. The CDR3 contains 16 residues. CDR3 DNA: TGTGCCAGCAGTCCCCGGTGGGGCGGGACGGACACTGAAGCTTTCTTT. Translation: CASSPRWGGTDTEAFF.

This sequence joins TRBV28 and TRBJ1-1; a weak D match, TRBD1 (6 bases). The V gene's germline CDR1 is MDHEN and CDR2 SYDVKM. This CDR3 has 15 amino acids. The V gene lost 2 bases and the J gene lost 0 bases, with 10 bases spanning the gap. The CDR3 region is CASSLTGTLNTEAFF. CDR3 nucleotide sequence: TGTGCCAGCAGTTTAACCGGGACACTGAACACTGAAGCTTTCTTT.

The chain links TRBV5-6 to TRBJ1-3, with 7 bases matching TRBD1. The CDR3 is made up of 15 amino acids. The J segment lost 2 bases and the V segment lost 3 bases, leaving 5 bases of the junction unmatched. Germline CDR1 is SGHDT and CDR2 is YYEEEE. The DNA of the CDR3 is TGTGCCAGCAGCTCACAGGGGCGCCCTGGAAACACCATATATTTT. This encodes CASSSQGRPGNTIYF. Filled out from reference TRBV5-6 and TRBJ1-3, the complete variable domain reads DAGVTQSPTHLIKTRGQQVTLRCSPKSGHDTVSWYQQALGQGPQFIFQYYEEEERQRGNFPDRFSGHQFPNYSSELNVNALLLGDSALYLCASSSQGRPGNTIYFGEGSWLTVV.

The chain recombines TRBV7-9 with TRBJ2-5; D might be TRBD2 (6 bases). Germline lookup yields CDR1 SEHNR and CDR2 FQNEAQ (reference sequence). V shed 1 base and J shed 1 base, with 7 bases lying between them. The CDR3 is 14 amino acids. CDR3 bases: TGTGCCAGCAGCTTAGGACTAGTCCAAGAGACCCAGTACTTC. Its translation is CASSLGLVQETQYF.

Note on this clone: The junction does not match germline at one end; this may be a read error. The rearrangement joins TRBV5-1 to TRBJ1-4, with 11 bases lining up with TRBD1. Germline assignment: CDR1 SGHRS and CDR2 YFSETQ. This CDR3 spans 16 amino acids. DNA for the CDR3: TGCGCCAGCAGTTTGGGCGGGACAGGGGGACGTGAAAAACTGTTTTTT. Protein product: CASSLGGTGGREKLFF.

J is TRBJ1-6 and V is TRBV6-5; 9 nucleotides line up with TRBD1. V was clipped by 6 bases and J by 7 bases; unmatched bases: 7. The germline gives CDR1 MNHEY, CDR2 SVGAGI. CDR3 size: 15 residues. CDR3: CASRQGAMGNSPLHF. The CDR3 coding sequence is TGTGCCAGCAGACAGGGGGCCATGGGCAATTCACCCCTCCACTTT.

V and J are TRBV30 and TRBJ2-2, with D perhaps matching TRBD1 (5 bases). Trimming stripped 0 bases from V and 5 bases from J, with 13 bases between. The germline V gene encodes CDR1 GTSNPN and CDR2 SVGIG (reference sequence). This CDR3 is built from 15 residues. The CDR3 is CAWSVPSGYTGELFF. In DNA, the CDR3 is TGTGCCTGGAGTGTACCGTCAGGGTATACCGGGGAGCTGTTTTTT.

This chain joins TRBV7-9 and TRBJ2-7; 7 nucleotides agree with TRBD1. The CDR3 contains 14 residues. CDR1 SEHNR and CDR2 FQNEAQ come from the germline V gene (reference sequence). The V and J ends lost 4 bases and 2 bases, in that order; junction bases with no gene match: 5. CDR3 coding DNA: TGTGCCAGCAGCTCGACAGGGAAGCCCTACGAGCAGTACTTC. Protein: CASSSTGKPYEQYF.

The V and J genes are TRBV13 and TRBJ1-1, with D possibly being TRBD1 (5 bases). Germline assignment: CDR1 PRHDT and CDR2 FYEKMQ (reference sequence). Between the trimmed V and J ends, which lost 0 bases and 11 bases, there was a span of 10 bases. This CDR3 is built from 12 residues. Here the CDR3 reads CASSLGGVMAFF. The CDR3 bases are TGTGCCAGCAGCTTAGGAGGGGTAATGGCTTTCTTT.

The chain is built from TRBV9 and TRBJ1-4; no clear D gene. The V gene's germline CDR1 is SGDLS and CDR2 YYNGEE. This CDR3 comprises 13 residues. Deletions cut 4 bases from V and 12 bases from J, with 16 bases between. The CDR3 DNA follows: TGTGCCAGCAGCCCCGACATTGCCGGGGAACTGTTTTTT. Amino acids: CASSPDIAGELFF.

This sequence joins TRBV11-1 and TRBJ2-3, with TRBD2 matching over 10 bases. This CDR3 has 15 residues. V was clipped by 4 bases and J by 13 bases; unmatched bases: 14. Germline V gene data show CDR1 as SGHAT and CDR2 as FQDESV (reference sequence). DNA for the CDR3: TGTGCCAGCAGCTACATAGCGGGGGGCCGGGAGTTAGAGTATTTT. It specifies CASSYIAGGRELEYF.

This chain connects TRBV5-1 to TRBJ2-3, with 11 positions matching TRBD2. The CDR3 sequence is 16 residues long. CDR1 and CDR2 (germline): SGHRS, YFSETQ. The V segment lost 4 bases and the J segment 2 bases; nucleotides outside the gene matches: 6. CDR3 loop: CASSLGTSGATDTQYF. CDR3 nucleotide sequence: TGCGCCAGCAGCCTTGGGACTAGCGGTGCCACAGATACGCAGTATTTT.

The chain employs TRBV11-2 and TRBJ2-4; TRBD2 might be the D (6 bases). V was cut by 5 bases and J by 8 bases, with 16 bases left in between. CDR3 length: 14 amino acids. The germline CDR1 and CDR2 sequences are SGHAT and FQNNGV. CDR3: CASSAGGLDYIQYF. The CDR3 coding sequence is TGTGCCAGCAGCGCCGGGGGACTCGATTACATTCAGTACTTC.

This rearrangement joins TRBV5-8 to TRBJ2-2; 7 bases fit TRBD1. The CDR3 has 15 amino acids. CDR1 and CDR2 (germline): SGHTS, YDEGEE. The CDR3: CAHTPGQINTGELFF. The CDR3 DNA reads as TGTGCGCATACTCCGGGACAGATTAACACCGGGGAGCTGTTTTTT.

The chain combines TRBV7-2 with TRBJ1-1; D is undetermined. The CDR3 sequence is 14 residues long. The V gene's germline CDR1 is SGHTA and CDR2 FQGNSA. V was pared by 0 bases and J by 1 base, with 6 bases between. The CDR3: CASSLAYSNTEAFF. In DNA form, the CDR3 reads TGTGCCAGCAGCTTAGCGTATTCGAACACTGAAGCTTTCTTT.